Listed here are 7 T cell receptor beta chains from one sample, sequenced in a study of OX40 agonist ivuxolimab in advanced cancers. The protocol was immunoSEQ multiplex PCR, while the TCRdb copy is restricted to in-frame clones and leaves out a portion. The sample yields roughly 150,000 clones, 94% seen once. This specimen was CD4+ or CD8+ T cells sorted from blood, taken in a trial of the OX40 agonist ivuxolimab. These receptors were obtained from an adult with an advanced solid tumor such as melanoma, head and neck, liver or kidney cancer.

The J gene is TRBJ1-2, the V gene TRBV4-1; D call uncertain. Germline-derived CDR1 and CDR2 are MGHRA and YSYEKL. The CDR3 contains 13 residues. The ends were cut back, 1 base at V and 4 bases at J, with 7 bases in the middle. The CDR3 reads CASSQAQIYGYTF. The CDR3 DNA follows: TGCGCCAGCAGCCAAGCCCAGATCTATGGCTACACCTTC.

The V and J genes are TRBV18 and TRBJ2-7, with a weak D call TRBD2 (6 bases). In germline, CDR1 is KGHSH, CDR2 LQKENI. This CDR3 contains 14 residues. The V gene lost 3 bases and the J gene lost 2 bases, with 11 bases spanning the gap. The CDR3 is CASSPGREAYEQYF. The CDR3 DNA sequence: TGTGCCAGCTCACCCGGGCGGGAAGCCTACGAGCAGTACTTC.

V is TRBV19 and J is TRBJ1-6; D call uncertain. The germline V gene encodes CDR1 LNHDA and CDR2 SQIVND (reference sequence). The CDR3 has 14 amino acids. V gave up 3 bases and J gave up 7 bases, with 10 bases separating them. The CDR3 reads CASSIETENSPLHF. The DNA for the CDR3 is TGTGCCAGTAGTATCGAGACGGAGAATTCACCCCTCCACTTT.

The J gene is TRBJ2-5, the V gene TRBV7-2, with 10 bases lining up with TRBD2. The V segment lost 1 base and the J segment 2 bases; nucleotides outside the gene matches: 4. In germline, CDR1 is SGHTA, CDR2 FQGNSA. This CDR3 region has 16 residues. The CDR3 loop reads CASSLGNSGGQETQYF. DNA for the CDR3: TGTGCCAGCAGCTTAGGGAATAGCGGGGGGCAAGAGACCCAGTACTTC. Full variable domain (outside the CDR3, taken from reference TRBV7-2 and TRBJ2-5): GAGVSQSPSNKVTEKGKDVELRCDPISGHTALYWYRQSLGQGLEFLIYFQGNSAPDKSGLPSDRFSAERTGGSVSTLTIQRTQQEDSAVYLCASSLGNSGGQETQYFGPGTRLLVL.

The chain employs TRBV5-1 and TRBJ1-1, with D maybe TRBD1 (6 bases). The V end was cut by 0 bases, the J end by 4 bases, with 13 bases between. Germline V lookup: CDR1 SGHRS, CDR2 YFSETQ. CDR3 length equals 15 residues. The CDR3 here is CASSLVPDRTTEAFF. The CDR3 DNA sequence: TGCGCCAGCAGCTTGGTCCCTGACAGGACCACTGAAGCTTTCTTT.

This chain joins TRBV9 and TRBJ1-2; D call uncertain. V gave up 0 bases and J gave up 6 bases, with 15 bases separating them. This CDR3 contains 15 residues. Germline V gives CDR1 SGDLS, CDR2 YYNGEE. The CDR3 protein is CASSVGRGRYDGYTF. CDR3 coding DNA: TGTGCCAGCAGCGTAGGTAGAGGGAGATATGATGGCTACACCTTC.

V gene TRBV12-2 combines with J gene TRBJ1-2. TRBV12-2 counts as a pseudogene. The CDR3 loop spans 11 amino acids. CDR3 loop: CASPLWGGYTF. The CDR3 DNA sequence: TGTGCAAGCCCCCTATGGGGGGGCTACACCTTC.